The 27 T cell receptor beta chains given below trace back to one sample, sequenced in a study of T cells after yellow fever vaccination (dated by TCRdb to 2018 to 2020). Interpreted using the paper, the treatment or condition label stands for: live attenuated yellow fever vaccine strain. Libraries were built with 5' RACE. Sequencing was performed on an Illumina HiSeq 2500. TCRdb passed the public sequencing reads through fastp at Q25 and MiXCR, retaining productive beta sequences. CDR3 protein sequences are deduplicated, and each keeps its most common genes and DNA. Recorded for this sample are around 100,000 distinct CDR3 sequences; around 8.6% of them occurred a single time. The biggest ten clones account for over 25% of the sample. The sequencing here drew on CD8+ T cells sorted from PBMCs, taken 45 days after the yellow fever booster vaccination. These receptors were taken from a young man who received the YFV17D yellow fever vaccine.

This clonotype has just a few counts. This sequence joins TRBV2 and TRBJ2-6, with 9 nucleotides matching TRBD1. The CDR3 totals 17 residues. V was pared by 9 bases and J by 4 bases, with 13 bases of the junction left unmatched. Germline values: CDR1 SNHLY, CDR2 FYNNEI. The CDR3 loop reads CASRPGTGFSGANVLTF. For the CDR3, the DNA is TGTGCCAGTCGCCCCGGGACAGGGTTCTCCGGGGCCAACGTCCTGACTTTC.

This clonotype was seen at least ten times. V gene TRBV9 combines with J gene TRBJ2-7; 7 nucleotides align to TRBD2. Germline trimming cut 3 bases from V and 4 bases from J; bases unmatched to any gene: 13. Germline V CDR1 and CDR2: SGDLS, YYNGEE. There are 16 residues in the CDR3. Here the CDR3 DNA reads TGTGCCAGCAGCGAGGGGCTAGCGGCCCCTCTGTACGAGCAGTACTTC. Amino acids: CASSEGLAAPLYEQYF.

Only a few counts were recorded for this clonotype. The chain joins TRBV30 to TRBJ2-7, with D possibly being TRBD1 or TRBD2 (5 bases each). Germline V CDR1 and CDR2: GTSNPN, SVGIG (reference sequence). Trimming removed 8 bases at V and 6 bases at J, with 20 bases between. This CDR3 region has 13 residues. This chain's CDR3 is CALGPGTEVEQYF. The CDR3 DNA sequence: TGTGCCCTCGGCCCTGGGACGGAAGTCGAGCAGTACTTC.

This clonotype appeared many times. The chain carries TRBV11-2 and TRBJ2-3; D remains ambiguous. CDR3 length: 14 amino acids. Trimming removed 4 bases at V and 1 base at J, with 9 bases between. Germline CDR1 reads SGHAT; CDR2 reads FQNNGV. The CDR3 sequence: CASSSLPGTDTQYF. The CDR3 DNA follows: TGTGCCAGCAGCTCCCTTCCCGGCACAGATACGCAGTATTTT.

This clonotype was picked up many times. CDR3 sequence reads: CAWSVMANYGYTF. The CDR3 DNA sequence: TGTGCCTGGAGTGTAATGGCTAACTATGGCTACACCTTC. This chain connects TRBV30 to TRBJ1-2; D gene uncertain. In germline, CDR1 is GTSNPN, CDR2 SVGIG (reference sequence). This CDR3 has 13 amino acids. V was cut by 0 bases and J by 0 bases, with 5 bases left in between.

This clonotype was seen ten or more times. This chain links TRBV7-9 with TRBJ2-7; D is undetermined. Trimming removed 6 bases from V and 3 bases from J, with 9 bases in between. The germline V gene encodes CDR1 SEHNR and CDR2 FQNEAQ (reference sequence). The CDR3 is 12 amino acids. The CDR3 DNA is TGTGCCAGCAGTTTATCAGGCTACGAGCAGTACTTC. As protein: CASSLSGYEQYF.

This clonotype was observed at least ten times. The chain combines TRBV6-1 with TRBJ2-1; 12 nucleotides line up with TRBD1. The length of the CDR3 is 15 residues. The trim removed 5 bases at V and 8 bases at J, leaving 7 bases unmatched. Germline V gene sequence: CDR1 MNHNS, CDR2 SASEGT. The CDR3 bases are TGTGCCAGCAGTACAGCCGGGACAGGGGGCGATGAGCAGTTCTTC. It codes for CASSTAGTGGDEQFF.

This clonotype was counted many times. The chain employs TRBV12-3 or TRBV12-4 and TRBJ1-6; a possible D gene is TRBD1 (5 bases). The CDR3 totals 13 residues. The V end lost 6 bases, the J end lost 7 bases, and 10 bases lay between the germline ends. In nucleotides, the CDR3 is TGTGCCAGCAGCCCGACAGTGAATTCACCCCTCCACTTT. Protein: CASSPTVNSPLHF.

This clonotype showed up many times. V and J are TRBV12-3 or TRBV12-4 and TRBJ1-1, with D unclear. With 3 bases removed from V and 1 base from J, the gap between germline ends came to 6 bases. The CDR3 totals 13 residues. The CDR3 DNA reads TGTGCCAGCAGTTTTCCGGGGAACACTGAAGCTTTCTTT. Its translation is CASSFPGNTEAFF.

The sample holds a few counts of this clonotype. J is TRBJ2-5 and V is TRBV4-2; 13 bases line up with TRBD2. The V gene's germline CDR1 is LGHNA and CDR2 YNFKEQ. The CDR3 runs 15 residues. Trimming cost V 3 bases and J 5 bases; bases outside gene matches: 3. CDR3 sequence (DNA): TGTGCCAGCAGCCAGGGACTAGCGGGGCCGGAGACCCAGTACTTC. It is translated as CASSQGLAGPETQYF.

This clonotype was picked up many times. CDR3 in DNA: TGCAGTGCTAGTCCCAACAATGAGCAGTTCTTC. Its translation is CSASPNNEQFF. The rearrangement links TRBV20-1 to TRBJ2-1; D call uncertain. The CDR3 length is 11 residues. V was trimmed by 3 bases and J by 5 bases, leaving 5 bases between them. The germline V gene has CDR1 DFQATT and CDR2 SNEGSKA (reference sequence).

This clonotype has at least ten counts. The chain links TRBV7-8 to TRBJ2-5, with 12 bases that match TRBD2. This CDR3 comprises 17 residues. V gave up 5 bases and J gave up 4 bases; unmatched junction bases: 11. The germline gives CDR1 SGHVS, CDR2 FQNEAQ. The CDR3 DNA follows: TGTGCCAGCAGCATCCGACTAGCGGGAGCAGGCGGAGAGACCCAGTACTTC. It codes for CASSIRLAGAGGETQYF.

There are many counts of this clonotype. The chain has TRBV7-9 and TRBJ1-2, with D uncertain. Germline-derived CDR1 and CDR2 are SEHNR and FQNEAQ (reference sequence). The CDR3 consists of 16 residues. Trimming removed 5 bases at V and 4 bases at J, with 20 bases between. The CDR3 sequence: CASSPTQRGATYGYTF. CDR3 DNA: TGTGCCAGCAGCCCCACCCAGAGAGGTGCTACCTATGGCTACACCTTC. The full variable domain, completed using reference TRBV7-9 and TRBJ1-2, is DTGVSQNPRHKITKRGQNVTFRCDPISEHNRLYWYRQTLGQGPEFLTYFQNEAQLEKSRLLSDRFSAERPKGSFSTLEIQRTEQGDSAMYLCASSPTQRGATYGYTFGSGTRLTVV.

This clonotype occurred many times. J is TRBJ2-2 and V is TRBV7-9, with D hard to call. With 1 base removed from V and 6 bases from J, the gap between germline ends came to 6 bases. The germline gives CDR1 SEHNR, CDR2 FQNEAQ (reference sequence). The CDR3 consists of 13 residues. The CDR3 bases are TGTGCCAGCAGCTTAGGGGCATCCGGGGAGCTGTTTTTT. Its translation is CASSLGASGELFF.

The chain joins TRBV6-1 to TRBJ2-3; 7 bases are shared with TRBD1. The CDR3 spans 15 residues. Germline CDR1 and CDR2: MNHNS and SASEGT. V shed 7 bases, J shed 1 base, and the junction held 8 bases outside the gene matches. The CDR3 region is CASTERTGRTDTQYF. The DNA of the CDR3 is TGTGCCAGCACCGAGAGGACAGGACGCACAGATACGCAGTATTTT.

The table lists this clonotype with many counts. This CDR3 is CASSLEGGGDEQYF. CDR3 DNA sequence: TGCGCCAGCAGCTTGGAAGGCGGGGGGGACGAGCAGTACTTC. J is TRBJ2-7 and V is TRBV5-1, with 9 bases matching TRBD2. This CDR3 comprises 14 residues. The V gene end was trimmed by 0 bases and the J gene end by 5 bases; junction bases not matched to a gene: 3. Germline CDR1 is SGHRS and CDR2 is YFSETQ.

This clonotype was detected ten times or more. CDR3 protein: CASSFTRQEAFF. For the CDR3, the DNA is TGTGCCAGCAGCTTCACGCGACAGGAAGCTTTCTTT. The V and J genes are TRBV6-6 and TRBJ1-1; TRBD1 is a possible D gene (5 bases). The CDR3 totals 12 residues. Trimming removed 6 bases from V and 8 bases from J, with 13 bases in between. The germline CDR1 and CDR2 sequences are MNHNY and SVGAGI (reference sequence).

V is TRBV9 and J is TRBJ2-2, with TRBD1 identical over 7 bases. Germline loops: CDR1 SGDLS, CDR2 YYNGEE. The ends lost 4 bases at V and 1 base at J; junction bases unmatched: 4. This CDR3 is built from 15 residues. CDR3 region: CASSTRTGNTGELFF. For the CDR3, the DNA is TGTGCCAGCAGCACTCGGACAGGGAACACCGGGGAGCTGTTTTTT.

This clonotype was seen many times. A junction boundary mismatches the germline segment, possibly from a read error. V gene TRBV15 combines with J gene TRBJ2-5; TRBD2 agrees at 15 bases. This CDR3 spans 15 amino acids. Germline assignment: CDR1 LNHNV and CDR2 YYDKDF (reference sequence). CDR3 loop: CATSRTGLAGGPDVF. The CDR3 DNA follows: TGTGCCACCAGCAGAACGGGACTAGCGGGAGGCCCGGACGTCTTC.

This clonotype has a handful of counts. The CDR3 sequence is CASSYSYEQFF. CDR3 DNA: TGTGCCAGCAGTTACTCGTATGAGCAGTTCTTC. The genes are TRBV6-6 and TRBJ2-1; D remains ambiguous. The CDR3 is 11 residues long. Germline V gene lookup returns CDR1 MNHNY and CDR2 SVGAGI (reference sequence). V lost 0 bases and J 8 bases, leaving 2 bases between the germline ends.

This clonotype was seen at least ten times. CDR3 DNA sequence: TGTGCCAGCAGCTTATTTAGGTTGGAGACCCAGTACTTC. Translation: CASSLFRLETQYF. The chain uses TRBV11-2 and TRBJ2-5, with no clear D. Germline-derived CDR1 and CDR2 are SGHAT and FQNNGV. The CDR3 totals 13 residues. V dropped 2 bases and J dropped 5 bases, with 9 bases sitting between them.

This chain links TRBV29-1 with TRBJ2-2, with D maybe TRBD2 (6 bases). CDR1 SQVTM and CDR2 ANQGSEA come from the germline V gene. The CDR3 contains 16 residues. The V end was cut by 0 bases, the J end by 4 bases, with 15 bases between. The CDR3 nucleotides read TGCAGCGTTGAAGACGACCGGGGGAGAGGCACCGGGGAGCTGTTTTTT. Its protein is CSVEDDRGRGTGELFF.

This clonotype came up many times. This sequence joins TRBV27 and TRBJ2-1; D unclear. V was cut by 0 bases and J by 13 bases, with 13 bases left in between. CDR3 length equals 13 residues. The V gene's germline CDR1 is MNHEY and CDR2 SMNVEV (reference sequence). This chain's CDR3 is CASSLSPAGVQFF. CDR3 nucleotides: TGTGCCAGCAGTTTATCTCCGGCCGGAGTTCAGTTCTTC.

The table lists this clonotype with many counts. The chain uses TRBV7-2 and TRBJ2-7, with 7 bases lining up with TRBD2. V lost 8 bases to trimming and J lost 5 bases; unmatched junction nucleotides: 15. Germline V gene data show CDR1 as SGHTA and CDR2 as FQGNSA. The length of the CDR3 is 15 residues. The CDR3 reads CASQPRLGGGDEQYF. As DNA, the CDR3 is TGTGCCAGCCAACCACGGTTGGGCGGGGGTGACGAGCAGTACTTC.

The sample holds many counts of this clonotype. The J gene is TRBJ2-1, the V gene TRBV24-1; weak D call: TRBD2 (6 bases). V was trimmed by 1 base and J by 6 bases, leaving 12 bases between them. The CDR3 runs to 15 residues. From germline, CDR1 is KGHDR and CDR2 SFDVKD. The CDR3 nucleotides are TGTGCCACCAGTGATTTCCAATTGCGGGGCAATGAGCAGTTCTTC. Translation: CATSDFQLRGNEQFF.

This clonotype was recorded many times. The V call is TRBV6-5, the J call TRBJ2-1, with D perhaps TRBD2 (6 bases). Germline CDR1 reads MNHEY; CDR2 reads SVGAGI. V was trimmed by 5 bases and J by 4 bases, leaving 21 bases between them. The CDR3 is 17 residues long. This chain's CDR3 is CASSNDPLAETYNEQFF. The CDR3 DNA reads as TGTGCCAGCAGTAACGATCCCTTAGCGGAGACATACAATGAGCAGTTCTTC.

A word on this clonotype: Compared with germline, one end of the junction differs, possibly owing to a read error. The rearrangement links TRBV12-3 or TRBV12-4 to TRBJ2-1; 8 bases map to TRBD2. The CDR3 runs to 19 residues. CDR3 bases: TGTGCCTGCAGTTTCCGGCGGGAGGCCCTCGGACTGGACTACAATGAGCAGTTCTTC. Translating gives CACSFRREALGLDYNEQFF.